This entry lists 3 T cell receptor beta chains sequenced from one sample in a study of post-analysis software for immune sequencing data (dated by TCRdb to the mid-2010s). The antigens for these receptors are not known. Overall results and qualifications from the work: Patients showed significantly higher frequencies than controls for roughly five TRBV segments, among them TRBV5-6, TRBV5-1 and TRBV20-1.

The library was built by means of PCR. Sequencer: Illumina HiSeq 2500. To reduce PCR and sequencing biases, unique molecular identifiers were built into the TCR beta cDNA libraries. The raw public reads went through TCRdb reprocessing: fastp at Q25, MiXCR clone calling, in-frame beta chains kept. Under each unique CDR3 protein, matching rows form one entry showing the most common genes and DNA. This sample gives 700,000 to 900,000 distinct CDR3 sequences in total; more than 45% of them show up just once. The top ten constitute around 4.7% of the sample. The specimen was blood. The receptors originated from a girl under 18 with multiple sclerosis.

The V and J genes are TRBV29-1 and TRBJ1-2; a possible D gene is TRBD1 (6 bases). Deletions cut 3 bases from V and 3 bases from J, with 11 bases between. There are 13 residues in the CDR3. Germline V lookup: CDR1 SQVTM, CDR2 ANQGSEA. CDR3 sequence (DNA): TGCAGCGTTGAGGACAGTTGGGACTATGGCTACACCTTC. It translates to CSVEDSWDYGYTF. The full variable domain, rest sourced from reference TRBV29-1 and TRBJ1-2, is SAVISQKPSRDICQRGTSLTIQCQVDSQVTMMFWYRQQPGQSLTLIATANQGSEATYESGFVIDKFPISRPNLTFSTLTVSNMSPEDSSIYLCSVEDSWDYGYTFGSGTRLTVV.

The chain combines TRBV5-1 with TRBJ2-7; D might be TRBD1 or TRBD2, each matching 5 bases. CDR1 is SGHRS and CDR2 is YFSETQ in the germline V gene. The CDR3 is 15 amino acids. The V end lost 2 bases, the J end lost 0 bases, and 12 bases lay between the germline ends. The CDR3 coding sequence is TGCGCCAGCAGCTTCCGTGGGACGGTCTCCTACGAGCAGTACTTC. It encodes CASSFRGTVSYEQYF.

The chain joins TRBV9 to TRBJ2-1; a weak D match, TRBD1 (6 bases). The CDR3 spans 20 residues. Germline CDR1 reads SGDLS; CDR2 reads YYNGEE. Trimming took 3 bases from V and 0 from J, leaving 25 bases between them. DNA for the CDR3: TGTGCCAGCAGCGCCCCGAGGGGGAGTCCTTCCTTTAGCTCCTACAATGAGCAGTTCTTC. The encoded protein is CASSAPRGSPSFSSYNEQFF.